Listed here are 26 T cell receptor beta chains from one sample, sequenced in a study of blood T cells in healthy people across ages. Through a sample-barcoded 5' primer and a J-beta primer mix, a second PCR was run for about 7 to 12 cycles. MiXCR was run by TCRdb on the 5' RACE reads, yielding one entry per CDR3 protein. The table records hundreds of thousands of distinct CDR3 sequences, approximately 40% of them present only once. The sequencing input was blood. The receptor set was obtained from a man older than 75 in good health.

The chain is built from TRBV5-6 and TRBJ2-3, with D possibly being TRBD2 (6 bases). V dropped 1 base and J dropped 6 bases, with 27 bases sitting between them. The germline CDR1 and CDR2 sequences are SGHDT and YYEEEE. This CDR3 is built from 19 residues. This CDR3 reads CASSLRSEGRPSSKDTQYF. The CDR3, as DNA: TGTGCCAGCAGCTTGAGGTCGGAGGGACGCCCGTCTTCAAAGGATACGCAGTATTTT.

V gene TRBV5-1 combines with J gene TRBJ2-5; 9 nucleotides agree with TRBD1. V lost 4 bases and J lost 3; bases outside the gene matches: 4. CDR1 and CDR2 (germline): SGHRS, YFSETQ. The CDR3 runs to 14 residues. The CDR3 loop is CASSRQGVEETQYF. The CDR3 region has the DNA TGCGCCAGCAGCCGACAGGGGGTAGAAGAGACCCAGTACTTC.

This clonotype has just a few counts. The rearrangement links TRBV2 to TRBJ2-5, with a weak D call TRBD1 (6 bases). Deletions cut 4 bases from V and 5 bases from J, with 14 bases between. The length of the CDR3 is 14 residues. Germline CDR1 reads SNHLY; CDR2 reads FYNNEI. CDR3 DNA: TGTGCCAGCAGTGGGGCCAGGGGAGATGAGACCCAGTACTTC. Translated, it gives CASSGARGDETQYF.

This clonotype was observed a few times. CDR3 sequence (DNA): TGCAGTGCCCCGGGACTAGCGGGAGGAGGAGAGACCCAGTACTTC. This gives the protein CSAPGLAGGGETQYF. J is TRBJ2-5 and V is TRBV20-1; 15 bases line up with TRBD2. This CDR3 region has 15 residues. The germline gives CDR1 DFQATT, CDR2 SNEGSKA (reference sequence). Trimming at V came to 6 bases and at J to 4 bases, leaving 6 bases not matched to a gene.

The chain employs TRBV7-2 and TRBJ2-3; no clear D gene. The germline CDR1 and CDR2 sequences are SGHTA and FQGNSA. V dropped 1 base and J dropped 4 bases, with 9 bases sitting between them. CDR3 length: 14 residues. This chain's CDR3 is CASSLGLRADTQYF. Here the CDR3 DNA reads TGTGCCAGCAGCTTAGGTCTCAGAGCAGATACGCAGTATTTT.

This clonotype was recorded a few times. This chain joins TRBV5-1 and TRBJ1-1, with no clear D. The CDR3 extends over 13 amino acids. V dropped 6 bases and J dropped 3 bases, with 12 bases sitting between them. CDR1 and CDR2 (germline): SGHRS, YFSETQ. The CDR3 loop reads CASTGAGYTEAFF. DNA of the CDR3: TGCGCCAGCACGGGTGCGGGGTACACTGAAGCTTTCTTT.

This clonotype appeared a few times. V gene TRBV5-8 combines with J gene TRBJ2-5; possibly TRBD1 for D (5 bases). Germline values: CDR1 SGHTS, CDR2 YDEGEE. Trimming shortened V by 6 bases and J by 0 bases, and 18 bases separated the two germline ends. The CDR3 is made up of 16 amino acids. CDR3 DNA: TGTGCCAGCACCGCCGGCCAGGGTCAGCACCAAGAGACCCAGTACTTC. Its translation: CASTAGQGQHQETQYF.

The chain uses TRBV11-2 and TRBJ1-1, with 12 bases fitting TRBD1. The CDR3 is made up of 16 amino acids. Trimming removed 5 bases from V and 5 bases from J; junction bases left unmatched: 9. Germline CDR1 and CDR2: SGHAT and FQNNGV. The CDR3, as DNA: TGTGCCAGCAGCCTGGGACAGGGGGCGCAGGGAACTGAAGCTTTCTTT. Translation: CASSLGQGAQGTEAFF.

This clonotype was found a few times. CDR3 sequence: CASGRGLGLAGEEQFF. The CDR3 nucleotides are TGTGCTAGTGGTCGCGGCTTAGGTCTAGCGGGAGAAGAGCAGTTCTTC. The V call is TRBV12-5, the J call TRBJ2-1; 10 nucleotides agree with TRBD2. Germline CDR1 LGHNT, CDR2 FRNRAP. The CDR3 consists of 16 residues. V lost 5 bases and J lost 10; bases outside the gene matches: 14.

In this sample, this clonotype is medium-sized. The gene calls are TRBV10-3 and TRBJ2-3; the D call may be TRBD1 or TRBD2 (5 bases each). V was pared by 3 bases and J by 1 base, with 17 bases between. The germline V gene encodes CDR1 ENHRY and CDR2 SYGVKD. This CDR3 has 17 amino acids. Written as DNA, the CDR3 is TGTGCCATCAGTGATACGAGGGGAAGTCGCGGCACAGATACGCAGTATTTT. It encodes CAISDTRGSRGTDTQYF.

The chain recombines TRBV5-1 with TRBJ2-3, with TRBD1 matching over 10 bases. The CDR3 spans 17 residues. Germline trimming cut 3 bases from V and 3 bases from J; bases unmatched to any gene: 10. The germline V gene encodes CDR1 SGHRS and CDR2 YFSETQ. CDR3 sequence reads: CASSSHRDRGGTDTQYF. CDR3 nucleotide sequence: TGCGCCAGCAGCTCCCATCGGGACAGGGGAGGAACAGATACGCAGTATTTT.

The rearrangement uses TRBV29-1 and TRBJ1-2; 10 bases map to TRBD1. This CDR3 is built from 12 residues. Trimming took 8 bases from V and 8 from J; bases not matched to a gene: 8. Germline V CDR1 and CDR2: SQVTM, ANQGSEA. CDR3 bases: TGCAGCTCAGGGACAGGGGCCCAAGGCTACACCTTC. It encodes CSSGTGAQGYTF.

The V and J genes are TRBV3-1 and TRBJ2-1, with a tentative D call TRBD2 (6 bases). CDR3 length: 17 amino acids. CDR1 and CDR2 from the germline V gene are LGHDT and YNNKEL (reference sequence). Trimming left V 0 bases short and J 0 bases short, with 12 bases between. The CDR3 DNA sequence: TGTGCCAGCAGCCAAGAGGCAGCGGGTTACTCCTACAATGAGCAGTTCTTC. It encodes CASSQEAAGYSYNEQFF.

The chain uses TRBV20-1 and TRBJ2-1; 11 bases align to TRBD2. The end of the DNA is better explained by TRBJ2-7, so the J call may be wrong. Germline V gene lookup returns CDR1 DFQATT and CDR2 SNEGSKA (reference sequence). The CDR3 extends over 15 amino acids. In nucleotides, the CDR3 is TGCAGTGCCGTCGGGACTAGCGGCACCTACAATGAGCAGTACTTC. Protein sequence: CSAVGTSGTYNEQYF.

This clonotype was seen a handful of times. This chain links TRBV29-1 with TRBJ2-1; 7 bases are shared with TRBD1. V lost 6 bases to trimming and J lost 10 bases; unmatched junction nucleotides: 15. The CDR3 loop spans 14 amino acids. Germline V lookup: CDR1 SQVTM, CDR2 ANQGSEA. The CDR3 DNA is TGCAGCGTCACTGGACAGGTAGTGAGAGACGAGCAGTTCTTC. Amino acids: CSVTGQVVRDEQFF.

Concerning this clonotype itself: Germline is not matched at one junction end, which may reflect a read error. This chain uses TRBV4-3 with TRBJ2-6; 8 bases align to TRBD1. Looked up from germline, CDR1 is LGHNA and CDR2 is YSLEER. The CDR3 is 17 residues long. The CDR3 sequence is CASSQVAGGAGADVLTF. The CDR3 nucleotides read TGCGCCAGCAGCCAAGTGGCAGGGGGCGCTGGGGCCGACGTCCTGACTTTC.

The chain carries TRBV7-2 and TRBJ2-7; D unclear. Germline assignment: CDR1 SGHTA and CDR2 FQGNSA. The CDR3 totals 14 residues. V was shortened by 5 bases and J by 1 base, with 12 bases between the two germline ends. The CDR3 loop reads CASSVEGGSYEQYF. CDR3 in DNA: TGTGCCAGCAGCGTAGAAGGCGGTTCCTACGAGCAGTACTTC.

This clonotype was seen a handful of times. The chain carries TRBV29-1 and TRBJ2-7; 14 bases line up with TRBD2. Germline trimming cut 6 bases from V and 7 bases from J; bases unmatched to any gene: 11. The CDR3 consists of 15 residues. Germline CDR1 and CDR2: SQVTM and ANQGSEA. The CDR3 DNA sequence: TGCAGCGTCGAGGGACTAGCGGGAGAAGTGAATGAGCAGTACTTC. It translates to CSVEGLAGEVNEQYF.

Points on this clonotype: Since a much larger clone is just one base distant, this may be a read error. V and J are TRBV29-1 and TRBJ2-5; D might be TRBD2 (5 bases). V was pared by 6 bases and J by 11 bases, with 22 bases between. The germline V gene has CDR1 SQVTM and CDR2 ANQGSEA. The CDR3 totals 13 residues. The CDR3 reads CSVRDLATAEQYF. In DNA form, the CDR3 reads TGCAGCGTCCGGGATCTAGCCACCGCTGAGCAGTACTTC. Using reference TRBV29-1 and TRBJ2-5 for the parts outside the CDR3, the full variable domain is SAVISQKPSRDICQRGTSLTIQCQVDSQVTMMFWYRQQPGQSLTLIATANQGSEATYESGFVIDKFPISRPNLTFSTLTVSNMSPEDSSIYLCSVRDLATAEQYFGPGTRLLVL.

As for this clonotype: One end of the junction is discordant with germline, which a read error may explain. V and J are TRBV18 and TRBJ2-1, with 9 bases lining up with TRBD2. Germline CDR1 is KGHSH and CDR2 is LQKENI. The CDR3 covers 15 residues. The CDR3 is CANSLSGGFMIEQFF. The CDR3, as DNA: TGTGCCAACTCACTGAGCGGGGGGTTTATGATTGAGCAGTTCTTC.

The CDR3 DNA follows: TGCGCCAGCAGCTCCACTACTAGCCACAATGAGCAGTTCTTC. The encoded protein is CASSSTTSHNEQFF. The chain employs TRBV4-1 and TRBJ2-1; a possible D gene is TRBD2 (6 bases). The CDR3 covers 14 residues. The V and J ends lost 5 bases and 5 bases respectively, with 13 bases between them. CDR1 MGHRA and CDR2 YSYEKL come from the germline V gene.

This clonotype showed up just once. V and J are TRBV20-1 and TRBJ2-1; 9 bases are a match to TRBD2. Trimming at V came to 2 bases and at J to 6 bases, leaving 5 bases not matched to a gene. CDR1 is DFQATT and CDR2 is SNEGSKA in the germline V gene (reference sequence). The CDR3 consists of 14 residues. Here the CDR3 DNA reads TGCAGTGCTAGATTTAGTAGCGGGAGCAATGAGCAGTTCTTC. It specifies CSARFSSGSNEQFF.

CDR3 bases: TGTGCCAGCAGATCTGAGGACTATGGCTACACCTTC. It yields the protein CASRSEDYGYTF. The chain is built from TRBV7-9 and TRBJ1-2; D remains unclear. The CDR3 contains 12 residues. V lost 6 bases and J 3 bases, leaving 8 bases between the germline ends. In germline, CDR1 is SEHNR, CDR2 FQNEAQ (reference sequence).

The genes are TRBV12-3 or TRBV12-4 and TRBJ1-5; D uncertain. This CDR3 is built from 13 residues. V shed 7 bases and J shed 6 bases, with 13 bases lying between them. The CDR3 DNA sequence: TGTGCCAGCACCAAGCGGGATAGTCAGCCCCAGCATTTT. It translates to CASTKRDSQPQHF.

Points on this clonotype: This clone may be a read error of a much larger clone one base away. The chain recombines TRBV29-1 with TRBJ2-1; tentative D call: TRBD2 (5 bases). The germline V gene encodes CDR1 SQVTM and CDR2 ANQGSEA. Trimming took off 1 base at V and 4 bases at J, with 20 bases between the two ends. This CDR3 has 17 amino acids. The CDR3 region is CSVEGLARASGYNEQFF. The CDR3 nucleotides are TGCAGCGTTGAAGGGCTAGCCCGAGCTAGTGGGTACAATGAGCAGTTCTTC.

The rearrangement joins TRBV25-1 to TRBJ2-1; tentatively, D is TRBD1 (5 bases). This CDR3 region has 14 residues. The V end was cut by 4 bases, the J end by 6 bases, with 13 bases between. The germline V gene has CDR1 MGHDK and CDR2 SYGVNS. The CDR3 sequence: CASSGVRVGNEQFF. The CDR3 nucleotides are TGTGCCAGCAGTGGAGTCAGGGTCGGCAATGAGCAGTTCTTC.